One and the same sample provided the 27 T cell receptor beta chains below, sequenced in a study of cytomegalovirus exposure and HLA in healthy donors. Assay: immunoSEQ multiplex PCR; the TCRdb copy retains only in-frame clones and omits some. This table holds about 300,000 clones, around 89% found once. Input material: PBMCs. These receptors came from a young woman in good health and CMV-seronegative.

The chain combines TRBV18 with TRBJ1-2; the match to TRBD1 covers 9 bases. CDR3 length: 17 residues. From germline, CDR1 is KGHSH and CDR2 LQKENI. V dropped 6 bases and J dropped 5; count of bases not matched to a gene: 16. In nucleotides, the CDR3 is TGTGCCAGCTCCCTAACGATATTGCCGGGACAGGGTTATGGCTACACCTTC. Translated: CASSLTILPGQGYGYTF.

V is TRBV10-3 and J is TRBJ2-3, with D possibly matching TRBD1 (6 bases). Germline V lookup: CDR1 ENHRY, CDR2 SYGVKD. The CDR3 has 13 amino acids. V gave up 10 bases and J gave up 4 bases, with 15 bases separating them. This CDR3 is CATAWGLPDTQYF. CDR3 in DNA: TGTGCCACCGCTTGGGGGCTCCCAGATACGCAGTATTTT.

This chain connects TRBV28 to TRBJ2-7; D is perhaps TRBD2 (6 bases). V lost 10 bases, J lost 3 bases, and 16 bases lay in between. The CDR3 length is 13 residues. CDR1 and CDR2 from the germline V gene are MDHEN and SYDVKM. Written as DNA, the CDR3 is TGTGCCATCCTATCGGGAGAAAGCTACGAGCAGTACTTC. Its protein is CAILSGESYEQYF.

The chain employs TRBV5-4 and TRBJ1-1, with D unresolved. There are 16 residues in the CDR3. Germline V gives CDR1 SGHNT, CDR2 YYREEE (reference sequence). V lost 4 bases to trimming and J lost 1 base, with 17 bases between them. The CDR3 sequence is CASSVSIGRGNTEAFF. The CDR3 DNA sequence: TGTGCCAGCAGCGTCAGCATCGGGCGGGGGAACACTGAAGCTTTCTTT.

This clone was seen once. The gene calls are TRBV7-6 and TRBJ2-7; unclear D gene. Trimming took 4 bases from V and 3 from J, leaving 10 bases between them. The CDR3 consists of 13 residues. Germline V gives CDR1 SGHVS, CDR2 FNYEAQ. The CDR3 sequence: CASSSQVNYEQYF. As DNA, the CDR3 is TGTGCCAGCAGCTCACAAGTAAACTACGAGCAGTACTTC.

The chain couples TRBV19 to TRBJ2-3, with a weak D call TRBD1 (5 bases). The CDR3 is 17 residues long. The V end was cut by 0 bases, the J end by 0 bases, with 13 bases between. From germline, CDR1 is LNHDA and CDR2 SQIVND (reference sequence). The CDR3 spells CASSIDRWGRSTDTQYF. The DNA for the CDR3 is TGTGCCAGTAGTATAGATCGATGGGGCCGTAGCACAGATACGCAGTATTTT.

This chain links TRBV5-1 with TRBJ2-3; D perhaps matches TRBD2 (6 bases). This CDR3 has 15 residues. The V gene lost 0 bases and the J gene lost 1 base, with 9 bases spanning the gap. Germline V gene lookup returns CDR1 SGHRS and CDR2 YFSETQ. As DNA, the CDR3 is TGCGCCAGCAGCTTGGGCGGGGTACGCACAGATACGCAGTATTTT. Amino acid sequence: CASSLGGVRTDTQYF.

V usage is TRBV6-1 and J usage is TRBJ2-7; D not certain. Germline-derived CDR1 and CDR2 are MNHNS and SASEGT. Trimming cost V 5 bases and J 0 bases, with 8 bases left between them. This CDR3 has 13 residues. CDR3 DNA sequence: TGTGCCAGCAGTCCTCTCCCCTCCTACGAGCAGTACTTC. Its protein product is CASSPLPSYEQYF.

This chain connects TRBV7-6 to TRBJ1-4; 9 bases align to TRBD1. V shed 5 bases and J 8 bases; nucleotides not matched to a gene: 15. The CDR3 is made up of 17 amino acids. Germline assignment: CDR1 SGHVS and CDR2 FNYEAQ. The CDR3 DNA sequence: TGTGCCAGCAGCCCTCAACCGGGACAGGGAAAGTGGGAAAAACTGTTTTTT. It yields the protein CASSPQPGQGKWEKLFF.

V usage is TRBV4-3 and J usage is TRBJ2-3; D uncertain. Trimming removed 3 bases from V and 3 bases from J, with 7 bases in between. The CDR3 is made up of 13 amino acids. Per germline, CDR1 LGHNA and CDR2 YSLEER. The chain's CDR3 is CASSQRLTDTQYF. CDR3 DNA: TGCGCCAGCAGCCAGAGGCTTACAGATACGCAGTATTTT.

The chain combines TRBV28 with TRBJ2-2; TRBD2 aligns across 9 bases. The CDR3 is 15 amino acids. V was clipped by 1 base and J by 5 bases; unmatched bases: 2. CDR1 is MDHEN and CDR2 is SYDVKM in the germline V gene. Here the CDR3 DNA reads TGTGCCAGCAGTTTATCGGGACTAGCAACCGGGGAGCTGTTTTTT. It translates to CASSLSGLATGELFF.

This clone was recorded only once. This chain's CDR3 is CASSLEGGASYEQYF. The CDR3 DNA reads as TGCGCCAGCAGCTTGGAAGGCGGGGCCTCCTACGAGCAGTACTTC. The V gene is TRBV5-1, the J gene TRBJ2-7, with D possibly TRBD2 on 6 matching bases. There are 15 residues in the CDR3. The germline V and J ends were trimmed by 0 bases and 0 bases, with 10 bases remaining between them. The germline gives CDR1 SGHRS, CDR2 YFSETQ.

The chain has TRBV6-1 and TRBJ2-7; the D is unclear. V dropped 4 bases and J dropped 0 bases, with 4 bases sitting between them. The V gene's germline CDR1 is MNHNS and CDR2 SASEGT. The CDR3 loop spans 12 amino acids. CDR3: CASSASSYEQYF. The CDR3, as DNA: TGTGCCAGCAGTGCTAGCTCCTACGAGCAGTACTTC.

This clone occurred a few times. The V call is TRBV4-2, the J call TRBJ1-2, with a possible D match to TRBD1 (6 bases). The CDR3 loop spans 14 amino acids. Germline V gene lookup returns CDR1 LGHNA and CDR2 YNFKEQ. Trimming removed 0 bases from V and 7 bases from J, with 12 bases in between. CDR3 in DNA: TGTGCCAGCAGCCAAGACGCACAGGGCGGTGGCTACACCTTC. It codes for CASSQDAQGGGYTF.

The chain joins TRBV7-8 to TRBJ1-3; D is uncertain. V gave up 0 bases and J gave up 1 base, with 13 bases separating them. The CDR3 is 17 amino acids. CDR1 is SGHVS and CDR2 is FQNEAQ in the germline V gene. In nucleotides, the CDR3 is TGTGCCAGCAGCTTAGCGCGGCGGGTTCTTTCTGGAAACACCATATATTTT. Protein: CASSLARRVLSGNTIYF. Filled out from reference TRBV7-8 and TRBJ1-3, the complete variable domain reads GAGVSQSPRYKVAKRGQDVALRCDPISGHVSLFWYQQALGQGPEFLTYFQNEAQLDKSGLPSDRFFAERPEGSVSTLKIQRTQQEDSAVYLCASSLARRVLSGNTIYFGEGSWLTVV.

The CDR3 region has the DNA TGTGCCAGTAAGGGCGGGAGTGGTCGGGAGACCCAGTACTTC. Encoded protein: CASKGGSGRETQYF. V is TRBV19 and J is TRBJ2-5, with 7 nucleotides matching TRBD2. J gave up 5 bases and V 7 bases, and 10 bases lay outside the gene matches. The germline CDR1 and CDR2 sequences are LNHDA and SQIVND (reference sequence). This CDR3 contains 14 residues.

The chain employs TRBV2 and TRBJ1-6; D remains ambiguous. Trimming pared 7 bases from V and 11 bases from J, leaving 12 bases between. Germline V gene data show CDR1 as SNHLY and CDR2 as FYNNEI. The CDR3 runs to 12 residues. The CDR3 DNA reads as TGTGCCAGCACCTACGGGGTCGCACCCCTCCACTTT. Amino acids: CASTYGVAPLHF. The complete variable domain, with remaining parts taken from reference TRBV2 and TRBJ1-6, reads EPEVTQTPSHQVTQMGQEVILRCVPISNHLYFYWYRQILGQKVEFLVSFYNNEISEKSEIFDDQFSVERPDGSNFTLKIRSTKLEDSAMYFCASTYGVAPLHFGNGTRLTVT.

This chain links TRBV25-1 with TRBJ2-4; 11 bases map to TRBD2. CDR3 length equals 15 residues. Germline lookup yields CDR1 MGHDK and CDR2 SYGVNS. Trimming took 3 bases from V and 16 from J; bases not matched to a gene: 14. The CDR3 nucleotides are TGTGCCAGCAGTGACGATAGCGGGAGGGCCCGAGGGTTATACTTC. Translated: CASSDDSGRARGLYF.

The V call is TRBV28, the J call TRBJ2-7; the match to TRBD2 covers 8 bases. The CDR3 contains 14 residues. CDR1 MDHEN and CDR2 SYDVKM come from the germline V gene. V was clipped by 7 bases and J by 4 bases; unmatched bases: 9. The CDR3 loop reads CASTPGTSFYEQYF. In nucleotides, the CDR3 is TGTGCCAGCACCCCCGGGACTAGTTTTTACGAGCAGTACTTC. Together with reference TRBV28 and TRBJ2-7, the CDR3 gives the full variable domain: DVKVTQSSRYLVKRTGEKVFLECVQDMDHENMFWYRQDPGLGLRLIYFSYDVKMKEKGDIPEGYSVSREKKERFSLILESASTNQTSMYLCASTPGTSFYEQYFGPGTRLTVT.

This clone has just one count. The rearrangement joins TRBV11-2 to TRBJ2-7; a weak D match, TRBD2 (5 bases). Trimming left V 2 bases short and J 1 base short, with 12 bases between. This CDR3 comprises 15 residues. Germline V gene data show CDR1 as SGHAT and CDR2 as FQNNGV. The CDR3, as DNA: TGTGCCAGCAGCTTAATCGGAGAGCGGTCCTACGAGCAGTACTTC. Translated, it gives CASSLIGERSYEQYF.

V gene TRBV7-9 combines with J gene TRBJ2-7; TRBD1 matches at 8 bases. The CDR3 length is 16 residues. CDR1 is SEHNR and CDR2 is FQNEAQ in the germline V gene (reference sequence). V was clipped by 4 bases and J by 7 bases; unmatched bases: 15. The CDR3 here is CASSSMTGETSREQYF. In nucleotides, the CDR3 is TGTGCCAGCAGCTCCATGACAGGGGAGACTTCCCGGGAGCAGTACTTC.

The chain combines TRBV28 with TRBJ2-3; 12 nucleotides match TRBD2. Per germline, CDR1 MDHEN and CDR2 SYDVKM. CDR3 size: 18 residues. J was trimmed by 1 base and V by 5 bases; bases with no gene match: 10. Written as DNA, the CDR3 is TGTGCCAGCAGTCAAGGACTAGCGGGGTACCGGGGCACAGATACGCAGTATTTT. Protein: CASSQGLAGYRGTDTQYF. Full variable domain (missing parts from reference TRBV28 and TRBJ2-3): DVKVTQSSRYLVKRTGEKVFLECVQDMDHENMFWYRQDPGLGLRLIYFSYDVKMKEKGDIPEGYSVSREKKERFSLILESASTNQTSMYLCASSQGLAGYRGTDTQYFGPGTRLTVL.

The genes are TRBV5-1 and TRBJ2-7, with 8 bases that match TRBD1. The trim removed 3 bases at V and 7 bases at J, leaving 6 bases unmatched. The CDR3 is made up of 13 amino acids. Per germline, CDR1 SGHRS and CDR2 YFSETQ. Written as DNA, the CDR3 is TGCGCCAGCAGCTCAGGGGGCGTAAGAGAGCAGTACTTC. It yields the protein CASSSGGVREQYF. The whole variable domain, remainder taken from reference TRBV5-1 and TRBJ2-7, is KAGVTQTPRYLIKTRGQQVTLSCSPISGHRSVSWYQQTPGQGLQFLFEYFSETQRNKGNFPGRFSGRQFSNSRSEMNVSTLELGDSALYLCASSSGGVREQYFGPGTRLTVT.

The chain carries TRBV28 and TRBJ2-1, with TRBD2 identical over 10 bases. Germline V gene data show CDR1 as MDHEN and CDR2 as SYDVKM. This CDR3 is 15 amino acids long. The V segment lost 7 bases and the J segment 2 bases; nucleotides outside the gene matches: 5. CDR3 coding DNA: TGTGCCAGCAAGAGACTAGCGGGTGCCTACAATGAGCAGTTCTTC. Translation gives CASKRLAGAYNEQFF.

Worth noting for this clone: Other DNA sequences from this sample encode an identical CDR3 as well. V gene TRBV18 combines with J gene TRBJ1-6, with a weak D call TRBD1 (6 bases). Per the germline V gene, CDR1 is KGHSH and CDR2 is LQKENI. The CDR3 is 14 amino acids. V shed 6 bases and J shed 10 bases, with 16 bases lying between them. The chain's CDR3 is CASSPGQGNSPLHF. DNA for the CDR3: TGTGCCAGCTCGCCTGGGCAGGGGAACTCACCCCTCCACTTT.

This clone was seen more than once but under ten times. This chain uses TRBV10-1 with TRBJ1-1; D is undetermined. Trimming removed 6 bases from V and 3 bases from J, with 11 bases in between. The CDR3 runs 13 residues. Germline V gene sequence: CDR1 WNHNN, CDR2 SYGVQD (reference sequence). The CDR3 bases are TGCGCCAGCAGGCGGTCTCGGGACACTGAAGCTTTCTTT. Amino acids: CASRRSRDTEAFF.

The chain combines TRBV20-1 with TRBJ2-3; 8 bases match TRBD2. The trim removed 6 bases at V and 8 bases at J, leaving 4 bases unmatched. CDR1 is DFQATT, CDR2 SNEGSKA, per germline (reference sequence). This CDR3 is built from 11 residues. The CDR3 region is CSASGGVTQYF. As DNA, the CDR3 is TGCAGTGCCTCGGGGGGGGTTACGCAGTATTTT.